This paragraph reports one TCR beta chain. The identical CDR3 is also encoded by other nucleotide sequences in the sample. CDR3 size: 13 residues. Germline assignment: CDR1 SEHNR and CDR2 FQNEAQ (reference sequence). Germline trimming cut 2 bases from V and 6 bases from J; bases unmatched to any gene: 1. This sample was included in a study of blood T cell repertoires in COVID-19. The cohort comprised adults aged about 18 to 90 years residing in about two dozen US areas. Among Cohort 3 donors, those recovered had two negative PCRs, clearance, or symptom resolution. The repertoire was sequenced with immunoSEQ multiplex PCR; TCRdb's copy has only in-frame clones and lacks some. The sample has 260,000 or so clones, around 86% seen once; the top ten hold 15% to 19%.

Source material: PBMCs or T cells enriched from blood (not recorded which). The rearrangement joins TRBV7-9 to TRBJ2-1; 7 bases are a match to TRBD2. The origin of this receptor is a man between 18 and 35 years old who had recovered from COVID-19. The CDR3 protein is CASSLSGGNEQFF. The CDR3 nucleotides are TGTGCCAGCAGCTTATCGGGGGGCAATGAGCAGTTCTTC.